Below, 9 T cell receptor beta chains from the same sample are listed, as sequenced in a study of early T cells in non-severe SARS-CoV-2 infection. Each CDR3 protein gets one entry after TCRdb re-called the 5' RACE reads with MiXCR. The sample holds approximately 33,000 distinct CDR3 sequences, 3% to 4.5% seen once. The sample taken for sequencing was whole blood. These receptor sequences come from an adult who was a healthcare worker with PCR-confirmed SARS-CoV-2 infection or an uninfected control (not recorded which).

This clonotype showed up many times. The rearrangement joins TRBV10-3 to TRBJ2-1, with no clear D. V lost 3 bases, J lost 7 bases, and 13 bases lay in between. CDR1 is ENHRY, CDR2 SYGVKD, per germline. The CDR3 extends over 14 amino acids. CDR3 region: CAISEGAWGNEQFF. The CDR3 DNA sequence: TGTGCCATCAGTGAAGGCGCGTGGGGAAATGAGCAGTTCTTC.

The chain recombines TRBV15 with TRBJ2-1; 7 positions match TRBD1. V shed 5 bases, J shed 0 bases, and the junction held 1 base outside the gene matches. Germline V gene lookup returns CDR1 LNHNV and CDR2 YYDKDF (reference sequence). This CDR3 spans 14 amino acids. The CDR3 region is CATSAGGSYNEQFF. CDR3 DNA: TGTGCCACCAGCGCAGGGGGCTCCTACAATGAGCAGTTCTTC.

Many counts were recorded for this clonotype. The V gene is TRBV4-2, the J gene TRBJ2-5, with D maybe TRBD1 (6 bases). V was cut by 0 bases and J by 0 bases, with 8 bases left in between. This CDR3 spans 15 amino acids. Germline-derived CDR1 and CDR2 are LGHNA and YNFKEQ. This CDR3 is CASSQDEGDQETQYF. As DNA, the CDR3 is TGTGCCAGCAGCCAAGATGAGGGGGACCAAGAGACCCAGTACTTC.

This clonotype came up many times. The gene calls are TRBV7-2 and TRBJ2-3; 8 bases map to TRBD2. Per the germline V gene, CDR1 is SGHTA and CDR2 is FQGNSA. The CDR3 consists of 17 residues. J was trimmed by 6 bases and V by 1 base; bases with no gene match: 12. This CDR3 is CASSLVGQREKSDTQYF. As DNA, the CDR3 is TGTGCCAGCAGCTTAGTTGGCCAGCGGGAGAAGTCGGATACGCAGTATTTT.

This clonotype was recorded at least ten times. This chain joins TRBV20-1 and TRBJ2-2; 8 bases are shared with TRBD2. V was pared by 3 bases and J by 7 bases, with 4 bases of the junction left unmatched. CDR1 is DFQATT and CDR2 is SNEGSKA in the germline V gene (reference sequence). The length of the CDR3 is 13 residues. The CDR3 spells CSASSGGHGELFF. CDR3 coding DNA: TGCAGTGCTAGTTCGGGAGGGCACGGGGAGCTGTTTTTT.

This clonotype has a count of ten or more. The V and J genes are TRBV7-9 and TRBJ2-5; 10 bases are a match to TRBD2. The CDR3 consists of 17 residues. J was trimmed by 4 bases and V by 3 bases; bases with no gene match: 11. Germline V CDR1 and CDR2: SEHNR, FQNEAQ (reference sequence). Here the CDR3 DNA reads TGTGCCAGCAGCTTCAACCCCCTAGCGGGAGACAGAGAGACCCAGTACTTC. It is translated as CASSFNPLAGDRETQYF.

This clonotype was detected many times. The rearrangement links TRBV7-8 to TRBJ2-5; the match to TRBD2 covers 7 bases. The CDR3 extends over 16 amino acids. Germline CDR1 is SGHVS and CDR2 is FQNEAQ. The V and J ends lost 0 bases and 3 bases, in that order; junction bases with no gene match: 7. CDR3 region: CASSLARGREKETQYF. CDR3 DNA sequence: TGTGCCAGCAGCTTAGCGCGAGGGCGGGAGAAAGAGACCCAGTACTTC.

This clonotype appeared many times. The V and J genes are TRBV7-2 and TRBJ2-4; 9 nucleotides align to TRBD1. The CDR3 totals 15 residues. The germline gives CDR1 SGHTA, CDR2 FQGNSA. J was trimmed by 8 bases and V by 1 base; bases with no gene match: 6. DNA of the CDR3: TGTGCCAGCAGCTTAGGTTTGGACAGGGGAGACATTCAGTACTTC. Protein product: CASSLGLDRGDIQYF.

This clonotype was seen ten or more times. This chain uses TRBV11-2 with TRBJ1-6; D uncertain. The CDR3 is made up of 14 amino acids. CDR1 and CDR2 (germline): SGHAT, FQNNGV. V gave up 2 bases and J gave up 10 bases, with 12 bases separating them. The DNA for the CDR3 is TGTGCCAGCAGCTTAATTACATTTTCCTCACCCCTCCACTTT. Protein product: CASSLITFSSPLHF. The full variable domain, completed using reference TRBV11-2 and TRBJ1-6, is EAGVAQSPRYKIIEKRQSVAFWCNPISGHATLYWYQQILGQGPKLLIQFQNNGVVDDSQLPKDRFSAERLKGVDSTLKIQPAKLEDSAVYLCASSLITFSSPLHFGNGTRLTVT.